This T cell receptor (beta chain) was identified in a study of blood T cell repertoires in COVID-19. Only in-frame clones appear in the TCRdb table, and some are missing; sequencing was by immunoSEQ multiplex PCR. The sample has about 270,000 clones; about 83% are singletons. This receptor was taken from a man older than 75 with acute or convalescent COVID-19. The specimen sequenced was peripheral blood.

CDR3 sequence: CASSSRQGASYAYEQYF. The CDR3 bases are TGTGCCAGCAGTTCCCGCCAGGGGGCCAGTTATGCCTACGAGCAGTACTTC. J is TRBJ2-7 and V is TRBV27; 8 positions match TRBD1. The length of the CDR3 is 17 residues. V lost 4 bases and J lost 2; bases outside the gene matches: 13. Germline-derived CDR1 and CDR2 are MNHEY and SMNVEV (reference sequence).